Presented here are 11 T cell receptor beta chains from one specimen sequenced in a study of blood T cell repertoires in COVID-19. The data were produced by immunoSEQ multiplex PCR, yet TCRdb's version contains in-frame clones alone and is incomplete. Of some 320,000 clones listed, more than 90% are singletons. The sample taken for sequencing was PBMCs or T cells enriched from blood (not recorded which). All receptors derive from a man aged 60 to 75 who had recovered from COVID-19.

This chain connects TRBV11-2 to TRBJ2-7, with 8 bases that match TRBD1. Germline V gives CDR1 SGHAT, CDR2 FQNNGV. The CDR3 sequence is 15 residues long. With V trimmed by 5 bases and J by 1 base, 7 bases remained unmatched. For the CDR3, the DNA is TGTGCCAGCAGCGCCCGGGACAGGTCTTCCTACGAGCAGTACTTC. It yields the protein CASSARDRSSYEQYF. The entire variable domain, with the rest obtained from reference TRBV11-2 and TRBJ2-7, is as follows: EAGVAQSPRYKIIEKRQSVAFWCNPISGHATLYWYQQILGQGPKLLIQFQNNGVVDDSQLPKDRFSAERLKGVDSTLKIQPAKLEDSAVYLCASSARDRSSYEQYFGPGTRLTVT.

The rearrangement links TRBV6-5 to TRBJ1-6, with D hard to call. The CDR3 consists of 15 residues. Germline CDR1 MNHEY, CDR2 SVGAGI. The V gene lost 3 bases and the J gene lost 6 bases, with 12 bases spanning the gap. The CDR3 region is CASSYAPGRNSPLHF. CDR3 DNA sequence: TGTGCCAGCAGTTATGCTCCGGGTCGTAATTCACCCCTCCACTTT.

The chain employs TRBV7-9 and TRBJ1-2; 7 nucleotides agree with TRBD1. J lost 4 bases, V lost 5 bases, and 1 base had no gene match. The CDR3 consists of 12 residues. CDR1 is SEHNR and CDR2 is FQNEAQ in the germline V gene (reference sequence). The CDR3 reads CASSRDSYGYTF. The CDR3 DNA reads as TGTGCCAGCAGCCGGGACAGCTATGGCTACACCTTC.

The chain links TRBV6-5 to TRBJ2-7, with D tentatively TRBD1 (6 bases). Trimming cost V 5 bases and J 4 bases, with 15 bases left between them. Germline V gene data show CDR1 as MNHEY and CDR2 as SVGAGI. The CDR3 covers 14 residues. DNA for the CDR3: TGTGCCAGCAGTCCAGGGGAAGGGGGATACGAGCAGTACTTC. This encodes CASSPGEGGYEQYF.

This chain's CDR3 is CASSIPGVTDTQYF. CDR3 in DNA: TGTGCCAGTAGTATCCCGGGAGTAACAGATACGCAGTATTTT. The gene calls are TRBV19 and TRBJ2-3; perhaps TRBD2 as D (6 bases). Trimming left V 3 bases short and J 3 bases short, with 10 bases between. CDR3 length equals 14 residues. Germline V gives CDR1 LNHDA, CDR2 SQIVND (reference sequence).

The chain links TRBV7-6 to TRBJ1-4; D might be TRBD1 (6 bases). Trimming took 6 bases from V and 5 from J, leaving 10 bases between them. This CDR3 contains 13 residues. Germline loops: CDR1 SGHVS, CDR2 FNYEAQ. The CDR3: CASRGARNEKLFF. The CDR3 nucleotides are TGTGCCAGCAGGGGGGCTAGGAATGAAAAACTGTTTTTT.

This sequence joins TRBV5-1 and TRBJ1-1; 9 nucleotides agree with TRBD1. CDR1 SGHRS and CDR2 YFSETQ come from the germline V gene. The CDR3 length is 14 residues. The V segment lost 2 bases and the J segment 2 bases; nucleotides outside the gene matches: 1. This chain's CDR3 is CASSLQGANTEAFF. CDR3 in DNA: TGCGCCAGCAGCTTACAGGGGGCAAACACTGAAGCTTTCTTT. Combining the CDR3 with reference TRBV5-1 and TRBJ1-1 gives the whole variable domain KAGVTQTPRYLIKTRGQQVTLSCSPISGHRSVSWYQQTPGQGLQFLFEYFSETQRNKGNFPGRFSGRQFSNSRSEMNVSTLELGDSALYLCASSLQGANTEAFFGQGTRLTVV.

V usage is TRBV5-1 and J usage is TRBJ2-3; D gene unclear. Deletions cut 0 bases from V and 0 bases from J, with 8 bases between. The CDR3 totals 15 residues. Germline CDR1 is SGHRS and CDR2 is YFSETQ. In DNA, the CDR3 is TGCGCCAGCAGCTTGGAAAATCCTAGCACAGATACGCAGTATTTT. Its protein product is CASSLENPSTDTQYF.

J is TRBJ2-7 and V is TRBV9, with TRBD1 as a possible D gene (7 bases). Germline lookup yields CDR1 SGDLS and CDR2 YYNGEE. Trimming removed 10 bases at V and 6 bases at J, with 20 bases between. The CDR3 runs 13 residues. The CDR3 loop reads CACSEGARGEQYF. Here the CDR3 DNA reads TGTGCCTGCTCGGAGGGGGCACGTGGCGAGCAGTACTTC.

The rearrangement joins TRBV4-3 to TRBJ1-2; no reliable D call. The CDR3 is made up of 15 amino acids. Germline V gives CDR1 LGHNA, CDR2 YSLEER. With 4 bases removed from V and 2 bases from J, the gap between germline ends came to 14 bases. In nucleotides, the CDR3 is TGCGCCAGCAGCCCTACCCTAGAGAGGAACTATGGCTACACCTTC. Translation gives CASSPTLERNYGYTF.

The chain joins TRBV2 to TRBJ1-2; D not certain. CDR1 and CDR2 from the germline V gene are SNHLY and FYNNEI. CDR3 length: 14 amino acids. The germline V and J ends were trimmed by 2 bases and 2 bases, with 9 bases remaining between them. The CDR3, as DNA: TGTGCCAGCAGTGAACGGGGAATAAACTATGGCTACACCTTC. It is translated as CASSERGINYGYTF.